Listed below are T cell receptor beta chains from one sample, sequenced in a study of blood T cell repertoires in COVID-19. Clones were read by immunoSEQ multiplex PCR, and TCRdb kept only the in-frame ones, dropping some. The sample shows 150,000 to 200,000 clones, roughly 77% of them seen only once. The sequencing input was peripheral blood. These receptors were taken from a human donor in a cohort sampled during active COVID-19. Both conserved end residues are part of each CDR3. D genes are given only for firm matches. Clone size is given for some rows only: seen once, a few or many times, or a class if the clone is expanded.

>TRBJ2-7|NA|TRBD1|TRBV9
CASSDRTGYEQYF
TGTGCCAGCAGCGACCGGACAGGGTACGAGCAGTACTTC
>TRBJ1-2|NA|TRBD1|TRBV7-9
CASSPGQGVSGYTF
TGTGCCAGCAGCCCGGGACAGGGAGTGAGCGGCTACACCTTC
>TRBJ2-7|NA|NA|TRBV6-5
CASSITGSGEQYF
TGTGCCAGCAGTATTACAGGGAGTGGGGAGCAGTACTTC
>TRBJ2-5|NA|TRBD1|TRBV6-4
CASSDPGQGSKTQYF
TGTGCCAGCAGTGACCCGGGACAGGGGTCGAAGACCCAGTACTTC
>TRBJ2-5|NA|NA|TRBV12-3/TRBV12-4
CASREYPGETQYF
TGTGCCAGCAGAGAGTACCCGGGGGAGACCCAGTACTTC
>TRBJ1-2|NA|NA|TRBV7-2
CASSLGYAASGYTF
TGTGCCAGCAGCTTAGGATACGCGGCGTCCGGCTACACCTTC
>TRBJ2-1|NA|NA|TRBV19
CASSTRIEYSEQFF
TGTGCCAGTAGCACGAGAATAGAATATTCAGAGCAGTTCTTC
>TRBJ1-1|NA|NA|TRBV30
CAWSLRTEAFF
TGTGCCTGGAGTCTCCGGACTGAAGCTTTCTTT
>TRBJ1-5|few|NA|TRBV19
CASSSSGYSNQPQHF
TGTGCCAGTAGTAGTTCGGGATATAGCAATCAGCCCCAGCATTTT
>TRBJ2-7|NA|NA|TRBV11-2
CASSLSVSTGEQYF
TGTGCCAGCAGCTTAAGCGTATCCACGGGGGAGCAGTACTTC
>TRBJ1-1|NA|TRBD1|TRBV7-2
CASSSARQGANTEAFF
TGTGCCAGCAGCTCAGCCCGACAGGGGGCGAACACTGAAGCTTTCTTT
>TRBJ2-7|NA|TRBD1|TRBV30
CAWMVRGREQYF
TGTGCCTGGATGGTGAGGGGGCGCGAGCAGTACTTC
>TRBJ1-1|once|TRBD1|TRBV9
CASSPDRDTEAFF
TGTGCCAGCAGCCCAGACAGGGACACTGAAGCTTTCTTT
>TRBJ2-2|NA|TRBD2|TRBV7-2
CASSLFFAGDGGELFF
TGTGCCAGCAGCTTATTTTTTGCGGGGGATGGCGGGGAGCTGTTTTTT
>TRBJ1-1|NA|TRBD1|TRBV19
CASSLGQVNTEAFF
TGTGCCAGTAGCTTGGGACAGGTGAACACTGAAGCTTTCTTT
>TRBJ1-5|NA|TRBD1|TRBV7-2
CASSLFRGLDQPQHF
TGTGCCAGCAGCTTGTTCAGGGGGCTTGATCAGCCCCAGCATTTT
>TRBJ1-6|NA|NA|TRBV28
CASSLFVSVSSYNSPLHF
TGTGCCAGCAGTTTATTCGTGTCAGTAAGCTCCTATAATTCACCCCTCCACTTT
>TRBJ1-1|many|NA|TRBV6-6
CASSPGRQNSMNTEAFF
TGTGCCAGCAGTCCAGGCCGACAGAATTCAATGAACACTGAAGCTTTCTTT
>TRBJ2-3|NA|NA|TRBV7-2
CASSELGGGADTQYF
TGTGCCAGCAGCGAACTAGGGGGGGGAGCGGATACGCAGTATTTT
>TRBJ2-2|many|TRBD2|TRBV4-3
CASSVGLAGTGELFF
TGCGCCAGCAGTGTCGGTCTAGCGGGTACCGGGGAGCTGTTTTTT
>TRBJ1-1|NA|NA|TRBV20-1
CSAKTGTEAFF
TGCAGTGCAAAGACGGGCACTGAAGCTTTCTTT
>TRBJ2-5|NA|TRBD2|TRBV5-4
CASSLSVAGGQETQYF
TGTGCCAGCAGCTTGTCGGTAGCGGGGGGGCAAGAGACCCAGTACTTC
>TRBJ2-4|NA|NA|TRBV30
CAWSVPPGGLNIQYF
TGTGCCTGGAGTGTCCCCCCCGGGGGGCTTAACATTCAGTACTTC
>TRBJ2-3|NA|TRBD2|TRBV15
CATSSGLTSGRSVTQYF
TGTGCCACCAGCAGCGGGTTGACTAGCGGGAGGTCAGTTACGCAGTATTTT
>TRBJ1-6|NA|NA|TRBV11-2
CASSLGGSVGHSPLHF
TGTGCCAGCAGCTTAGGCGGGTCCGTGGGCCATTCACCCCTCCACTTT
>TRBJ2-5|NA|NA|TRBV6-5
CASSTGGASRGTQYF
TGTGCCAGCAGTACGGGCGGGGCGTCAAGAGGCACCCAGTACTTC
>TRBJ2-3|NA|NA|TRBV11-2
CASSFQGGLTDTQYF
TGTGCCAGCAGCTTCCAGGGGGGACTCACAGATACGCAGTATTTT
>TRBJ1-1|few|NA|TRBV29-1
CSAVTGTAGGTEAFF
TGCAGCGCTGTCACCGGGACGGCGGGGGGCACTGAAGCTTTCTTT
>TRBJ1-3|NA|NA|TRBV5-6
CASSLPTEHSGNTIYF
TGTGCCAGCAGCTTGCCGACGGAGCACTCTGGAAACACCATATATTTT
>TRBJ2-3|NA|NA|TRBV6-2/TRBV6-3
CASSYGRTASTDTQYF
TGTGCCAGCAGTTACGGGCGTACGGCTAGCACAGATACGCAGTATTTT
>TRBJ2-3|NA|TRBD2|TRBV7-2
CASSLGSGKSTDTQYF
TGTGCCAGCAGCTTAGGTAGCGGGAAGTCCACAGATACGCAGTATTTT